The clone carrying this T cell receptor (beta chain) was detected a few times. 13 Jbeta primers and 60 Vbeta primers were used for the PCR. The data were produced by immunoSEQ multiplex PCR, yet TCRdb's version contains in-frame clones alone and is incomplete. Of about 140,000 clones detected, approximately 82% appear once; the ten largest clones hold roughly 3.2%. The data are from a study of cytomegalovirus exposure and HLA in healthy donors. The sequence was collected from a man aged 18 to 30 in good health and CMV-seropositive. Sequenced material: PBMCs.

The CDR3 nucleotides read TGCAGCGTTGATTCCCCGACAGGGCGGAATGAGCAGTTCTTC. Residues: CSVDSPTGRNEQFF. This sequence joins TRBV29-1 and TRBJ2-1; TRBD1 aligns across 7 bases. Per germline, CDR1 SQVTM and CDR2 ANQGSEA. The J segment lost 7 bases and the V segment lost 3 bases, leaving 9 bases of the junction unmatched. This CDR3 comprises 14 residues.